Listed here are 14 T cell receptor beta chains from one sample, sequenced in a study of cytomegalovirus exposure and HLA in healthy donors. The PCR ran on 60 Vbeta and 13 Jbeta primers. Assay: immunoSEQ multiplex PCR; the TCRdb copy retains only in-frame clones and omits some. The repertoire includes 150,000 to 200,000 clones, roughly 79% of them detected once, and less than 1.2% sits in the top ten. Material for sequencing was PBMCs. Every receptor here comes from a woman in her thirties or forties in good health and CMV-seronegative.

The chain links TRBV7-8 to TRBJ2-7; 8 bases line up with TRBD2. The CDR3 sequence is 16 residues long. The V gene's germline CDR1 is SGHVS and CDR2 FQNEAQ. The V gene end was trimmed by 4 bases and the J gene end by 2 bases; junction bases not matched to a gene: 10. The CDR3 nucleotides read TGTGCCAGCAGCTCCCGGGGGGGAGCGGGGGCCTACGAGCAGTACTTC. It is translated as CASSSRGGAGAYEQYF.

This clone appeared once. The rearrangement joins TRBV7-6 to TRBJ2-1; TRBD1 agrees at 8 bases. Looked up from germline, CDR1 is SGHVS and CDR2 is FNYEAQ. With V trimmed by 1 base and J by 8 bases, 13 bases remained unmatched. CDR3 size: 17 residues. The CDR3 is CASSLGPLSQGADEQFF. The CDR3 DNA reads TGTGCCAGCAGCTTAGGACCACTATCGCAGGGGGCAGATGAGCAGTTCTTC.

This chain joins TRBV19 and TRBJ1-2, with D perhaps matching TRBD1 (6 bases). V was clipped by 6 bases and J by 8 bases, with 10 bases between them. Germline CDR1 and CDR2: LNHDA and SQIVND (reference sequence). The CDR3 runs 11 residues. DNA of the CDR3: TGTGCCAGTAGACAGGGAAACGGCTACACCTTC. Encoded protein: CASRQGNGYTF.

This chain connects TRBV30 to TRBJ1-3, with a possible D match to TRBD1 (6 bases). V lost 1 base and J lost 4, with 17 bases in between. Germline CDR1 reads GTSNPN; CDR2 reads SVGIG (reference sequence). CDR3 length: 16 residues. CDR3 loop: CAWSGRQVTMGNTIYF. The CDR3 DNA reads TGTGCCTGGAGTGGCAGACAGGTCACGATGGGAAACACCATATATTTT.

The chain combines TRBV6-5 with TRBJ2-1; 7 bases are a match to TRBD2. The V segment lost 2 bases and the J segment 6 bases; nucleotides outside the gene matches: 1. CDR3 length: 13 residues. Looked up from germline, CDR1 is MNHEY and CDR2 is SVGAGI. The CDR3 DNA is TGTGCCAGCAGTTACGCTAGCGGCAATGAGCAGTTCTTC. This translates into CASSYASGNEQFF.

The V and J genes are TRBV30 and TRBJ1-6, with D possibly TRBD1 on 5 matching bases. Germline assignment: CDR1 GTSNPN and CDR2 SVGIG (reference sequence). The V end was cut by 1 base, the J end by 4 bases, with 11 bases between. The CDR3 has 15 amino acids. Written as DNA, the CDR3 is TGTGCCTGGAGTGAGGGGCAGGTGTATAATTCACCCCTCCACTTT. Translation: CAWSEGQVYNSPLHF.

The chain uses TRBV10-3 and TRBJ2-5; 10 bases line up with TRBD2. Trimming took 6 bases from V and 3 from J; bases not matched to a gene: 7. Germline CDR1 is ENHRY and CDR2 is SYGVKD. This CDR3 spans 15 amino acids. The CDR3 coding sequence is TGTGCCATCAGCCGTGGGACTAGCGATAAAGAGACCCAGTACTTC. This sequence encodes CAISRGTSDKETQYF.

This clone showed up just once. J is TRBJ1-1 and V is TRBV28; 10 positions match TRBD1. V lost 1 base to trimming and J lost 1 base; unmatched junction nucleotides: 9. The germline V gene has CDR1 MDHEN and CDR2 SYDVKM. The CDR3 extends over 18 amino acids. The CDR3 coding sequence is TGTGCCAGCAGTTTATACGGAGCGACAGGGGGCTGGAACACTGAAGCTTTCTTT. This encodes CASSLYGATGGWNTEAFF.

The rearrangement joins TRBV18 to TRBJ1-2; D unresolved. From germline, CDR1 is KGHSH and CDR2 LQKENI. The CDR3 length is 13 residues. V lost 6 bases to trimming and J lost 6 bases, with 14 bases between them. The CDR3 spells CASSTDGINGYTF. CDR3 coding DNA: TGTGCCAGCTCCACTGACGGGATAAATGGCTACACCTTC.

This clone showed up just once. The chain carries TRBV7-9 and TRBJ1-1; D uncertain. Deletions cut 0 bases from V and 1 base from J, with 9 bases between. The CDR3 runs 15 residues. CDR1 and CDR2 from the germline V gene are SEHNR and FQNEAQ (reference sequence). The CDR3, as DNA: TGTGCCAGCAGCTTAGCGGGCAGGAAGAACACTGAAGCTTTCTTT. It translates to CASSLAGRKNTEAFF.

V usage is TRBV5-1 and J usage is TRBJ2-5; the match to TRBD1 covers 7 bases. The closer fit of TRBJ2-7 to the DNA end suggests the J call may be wrong. The CDR3 loop spans 13 amino acids. Germline CDR1 SGHRS, CDR2 YFSETQ. CDR3 sequence: CASSLGGGNEQYF. CDR3 DNA sequence: TGCGCCAGCAGCTTGGGAGGGGGCAACGAGCAGTACTTC.

V and J are TRBV5-6 and TRBJ1-5; tentatively, D is TRBD1 (5 bases). The CDR3 consists of 12 residues. Per germline, CDR1 SGHDT and CDR2 YYEEEE. V lost 0 bases, J lost 11 bases, and 9 bases lay in between. The CDR3 bases are TGTGCCAGCAGCTTGGGGGGCTCGGCCCAGCATTTT. As protein: CASSLGGSAQHF.

The rearrangement uses TRBV6-5 and TRBJ2-1, with 12 bases identical to TRBD2. CDR1 and CDR2 from the germline V gene are MNHEY and SVGAGI. V lost 3 bases, J lost 4 bases, and 1 base stayed unmatched. This CDR3 is 15 amino acids long. CDR3 sequence (DNA): TGTGCCAGCAGTTATCTAGCGGGAGGGTACAATGAGCAGTTCTTC. Protein: CASSYLAGGYNEQFF.

The rearrangement links TRBV5-1 to TRBJ2-5; 11 bases agree with TRBD1. Germline V gene sequence: CDR1 SGHRS, CDR2 YFSETQ. The junction had 6 bases not matched to a gene; V was cut back by 4 bases and J by 4 bases. This CDR3 is built from 15 residues. CDR3: CASSPGTGGGETQYF. The CDR3 nucleotides read TGCGCCAGCAGCCCAGGGACAGGGGGAGGAGAGACCCAGTACTTC.